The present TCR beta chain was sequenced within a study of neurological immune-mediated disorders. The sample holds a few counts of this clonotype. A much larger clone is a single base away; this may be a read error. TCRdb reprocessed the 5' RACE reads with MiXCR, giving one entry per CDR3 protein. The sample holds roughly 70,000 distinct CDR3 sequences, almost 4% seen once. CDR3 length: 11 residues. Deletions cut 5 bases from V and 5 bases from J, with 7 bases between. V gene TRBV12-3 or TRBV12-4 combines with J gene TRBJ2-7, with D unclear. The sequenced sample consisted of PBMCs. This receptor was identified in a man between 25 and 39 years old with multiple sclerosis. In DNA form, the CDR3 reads TGTGCCAGCAGTACATCGAACGAGCAGTACTTC. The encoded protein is CASSTSNEQYF.